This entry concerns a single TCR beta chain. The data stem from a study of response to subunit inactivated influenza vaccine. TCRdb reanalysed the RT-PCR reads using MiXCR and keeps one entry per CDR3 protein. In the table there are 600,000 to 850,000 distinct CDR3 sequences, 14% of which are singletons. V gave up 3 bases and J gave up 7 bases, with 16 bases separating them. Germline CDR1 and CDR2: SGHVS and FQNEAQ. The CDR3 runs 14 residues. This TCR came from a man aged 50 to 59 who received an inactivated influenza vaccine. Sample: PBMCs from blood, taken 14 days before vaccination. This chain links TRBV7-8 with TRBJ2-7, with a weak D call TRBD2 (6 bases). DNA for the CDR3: TGTGCCAGCAGCTTCACTTCGACGGGGGTGGAGCAGTACTTC. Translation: CASSFTSTGVEQYF.